The clone carrying this T cell receptor beta chain came up a few times. Its target is not known. The data were taken from a study of beta chain features in type 1 diabetes. Study in general: Sorted cells from all samples, numbering about 100,000,000, were examined.

Sequencing targeted expressed TCRB transcripts, as all isolated RNA had been reverse transcribed. Sequencing was performed with immunoSEQ multiplex PCR; in TCRdb, only in-frame clones are kept and a portion is missing. The repertoire holds hundreds of thousands of clones, with more than 13% as singletons. Study-wide results and caveats: Researchers could not determine here whether HLA type influences TCRB rearrangement. Researchers report that Type 1 diabetes patients had moderately but significantly shorter TCRB CDR3s across all four CD4+ subsets. Fewer junction insertions and more nucleotide deletions appeared in type 1 diabetes patients.

The CDR3 sequence is 14 residues long. V dropped 2 bases and J dropped 5 bases, with 10 bases sitting between them. Germline CDR1 and CDR2: SGHTA and FQGNSA. The sequenced material came from naive CD4+ T cells from blood. The chain carries TRBV7-2 and TRBJ2-1; D unclear. The TCR was taken from a man between 18 and 29 years old with type 1 diabetes. The CDR3 DNA sequence: TGTGCCAGCAGCTTATCCCGGGCCAACAATGAGCAGTTCTTC. Residues: CASSLSRANNEQFF. Using reference TRBV7-2 and TRBJ2-1 for the parts outside the CDR3, the full variable domain is GAGVSQSPSNKVTEKGKDVELRCDPISGHTALYWYRQSLGQGLEFLIYFQGNSAPDKSGLPSDRFSAERTGGSVSTLTIQRTQQEDSAVYLCASSLSRANNEQFFGPGTRLTVL.